The 23 T cell receptor beta chains listed next were all sequenced from one sample in a study of OX40 agonist ivuxolimab in advanced cancers. Libraries were prepared by immunoSEQ multiplex PCR; TCRdb keeps only in-frame clonotypes and omits some of them. The sample has some 19,000 clones, 75% to 90% seen once. Here the sequenced sample was CD4+ or CD8+ T cells sorted from blood, taken in a trial of the OX40 agonist ivuxolimab. The receptors shown here come from an adult with an advanced solid tumor such as melanoma, head and neck, liver or kidney cancer.

V usage is TRBV13 and J usage is TRBJ2-1; tentative D call: TRBD2 (5 bases). Trimming took 2 bases from V and 5 from J, leaving 13 bases between them. The CDR3 consists of 15 residues. CDR1 is PRHDT and CDR2 is FYEKMQ in the germline V gene (reference sequence). CDR3 DNA: TGTGCCAGCAGCTTAATCAGCGGTAATAACAATGAGCAGTTCTTC. This codes for CASSLISGNNNEQFF.

The rearrangement joins TRBV5-6 to TRBJ1-1; D is ambiguous. With 0 bases removed from V and 1 base from J, the gap between germline ends came to 4 bases. Looked up from germline, CDR1 is SGHDT and CDR2 is YYEEEE. The CDR3 runs 13 residues. The chain's CDR3 is CASSLEGNTEAFF. CDR3 nucleotide sequence: TGTGCCAGCAGCTTGGAAGGGAACACTGAAGCTTTCTTT. Looking up the rest from reference TRBV5-6 and TRBJ1-1 gives the full variable domain: DAGVTQSPTHLIKTRGQQVTLRCSPKSGHDTVSWYQQALGQGPQFIFQYYEEEERQRGNFPDRFSGHQFPNYSSELNVNALLLGDSALYLCASSLEGNTEAFFGQGTRLTVV.

Here the CDR3 DNA reads TGTGCCAGCAGGGGGGACAGCTCAAGCTCCTACGAGCAGTACTTC. Protein product: CASRGDSSSSYEQYF. This chain connects TRBV27 to TRBJ2-7; 7 bases are shared with TRBD1. There are 15 residues in the CDR3. Germline trimming cut 6 bases from V and 0 bases from J; bases unmatched to any gene: 8. CDR1 and CDR2 from the germline V gene are MNHEY and SMNVEV (reference sequence).

The chain uses TRBV7-8 and TRBJ1-1, with D unresolved. Germline CDR1 reads SGHVS; CDR2 reads FQNEAQ. The V and J ends lost 2 bases and 0 bases respectively, with 7 bases between them. The CDR3 contains 14 residues. The CDR3 DNA reads as TGTGCCAGCAGCTTAAACTCACTGAACACTGAAGCTTTCTTT. It encodes CASSLNSLNTEAFF.

The J gene is TRBJ2-2, the V gene TRBV27, with 11 bases fitting TRBD2. The CDR3 sequence is 17 residues long. Trimming removed 0 bases from V and 7 bases from J; junction bases left unmatched: 7. In germline, CDR1 is MNHEY, CDR2 SMNVEV (reference sequence). CDR3 DNA sequence: TGTGCCAGCAGTTTATCTAGCGGGAGGGCCTTGGTCGGGGAGCTGTTTTTT. This sequence encodes CASSLSSGRALVGELFF.

This sequence joins TRBV10-3 and TRBJ2-1; 7 nucleotides line up with TRBD2. V dropped 4 bases and J dropped 2; count of bases not matched to a gene: 11. The germline CDR1 and CDR2 sequences are ENHRY and SYGVKD. The CDR3 spans 17 residues. DNA for the CDR3: TGTGCCATCAGTGGGCGGGAAAGCGGGACCGCCTACAATGAGCAGTTCTTC. Translated, it gives CAISGRESGTAYNEQFF.

The chain combines TRBV9 with TRBJ2-2; possible D gene TRBD1, 5 bases. Trimming cost V 3 bases and J 4 bases, with 10 bases left between them. Per the germline V gene, CDR1 is SGDLS and CDR2 is YYNGEE. This CDR3 is built from 14 residues. The CDR3 coding sequence is TGTGCCAGCAGCGAGCCCCAGGGCACCGGGGAGCTGTTTTTT. Its protein is CASSEPQGTGELFF.

The chain couples TRBV27 to TRBJ2-5; 14 positions match TRBD2. Germline V gives CDR1 MNHEY, CDR2 SMNVEV (reference sequence). This CDR3 comprises 16 residues. V was clipped by 4 bases and J by 4 bases; unmatched bases: 5. CDR3 in DNA: TGTGCCAGCAGTTCCGGACTAGCGGGAGGCCCAGAGACCCAGTACTTC. Its translation is CASSSGLAGGPETQYF.

This rearrangement joins TRBV5-4 to TRBJ1-4; tentatively, D is TRBD1 (6 bases). The CDR3 loop spans 14 amino acids. The germline V and J ends were trimmed by 3 bases and 5 bases, with 11 bases remaining between them. Germline CDR1 and CDR2: SGHNT and YYREEE (reference sequence). The CDR3 DNA reads as TGTGCCAGCAGCTCAGGGGCAGGGAATGAAAAACTGTTTTTT. It yields the protein CASSSGAGNEKLFF.

The chain carries TRBV5-6 and TRBJ2-5; a possible D gene is TRBD1 (5 bases). The end of the DNA fits TRBJ2-7 better, so the J call may be wrong. CDR1 and CDR2 (germline): SGHDT, YYEEEE. CDR3 length: 14 residues. The CDR3 DNA reads TGTGCCAGCAGCTTAGGGGCGGCGCCCTACGAGCAGTACTTC. As protein: CASSLGAAPYEQYF.

The V and J genes are TRBV6-6 and TRBJ2-7; D uncertain. This CDR3 is 15 amino acids long. With 0 bases removed from V and 3 bases from J, the gap between germline ends came to 12 bases. In germline, CDR1 is MNHNY, CDR2 SVGAGI (reference sequence). The CDR3 sequence: CASSYSRQEHYEQYF. CDR3 coding DNA: TGTGCCAGCAGTTACTCGCGGCAGGAGCACTACGAGCAGTACTTC.

The genes are TRBV9 and TRBJ2-2, with TRBD2 matching over 8 bases. There are 17 residues in the CDR3. After removal of 4 bases from V and 0 bases from J, the junction contained 8 bases not matched to a gene. Germline CDR1 and CDR2: SGDLS and YYNGEE. The CDR3 DNA reads TGTGCCAGCAGCCTAAGCGCGGGAGGCCCGAACACCGGGGAGCTGTTTTTT. Translating it yields CASSLSAGGPNTGELFF.

The chain is built from TRBV5-6 and TRBJ2-5; D not resolved. The V end lost 1 base, the J end lost 5 bases, and 9 bases lay between the germline ends. The CDR3 covers 13 residues. The germline CDR1 and CDR2 sequences are SGHDT and YYEEEE. The DNA for the CDR3 is TGTGCCAGCAGCTTGAAGGGCCAGGAGACCCAGTACTTC. Translated, it gives CASSLKGQETQYF.

This chain connects TRBV4-3 to TRBJ2-7, with 12 bases lining up with TRBD2. J was trimmed by 2 bases and V by 6 bases; bases with no gene match: 5. The CDR3 is 15 residues long. CDR1 is LGHNA and CDR2 is YSLEER in the germline V gene. The CDR3 DNA reads TGCGCCAGCAGTCTCGGACTAGCGGGGACCTACGAGCAGTACTTC. It translates to CASSLGLAGTYEQYF.

This sequence joins TRBV6-5 and TRBJ2-1; no clear D gene. This CDR3 contains 16 residues. The germline V gene has CDR1 MNHEY and CDR2 SVGAGI. Trimming pared 0 bases from V and 0 bases from J, leaving 9 bases between. The CDR3 nucleotides are TGTGCCAGCAGTTACTCGCGTCCAAGCTCCTACAATGAGCAGTTCTTC. This gives the protein CASSYSRPSSYNEQFF.

This chain uses TRBV28 with TRBJ1-6, with 12 nucleotides matching TRBD1. J was trimmed by 0 bases and V by 2 bases; bases with no gene match: 5. The CDR3 is made up of 19 amino acids. Germline CDR1 MDHEN, CDR2 SYDVKM. CDR3 in DNA: TGTGCCAGCAGTTTAGGGACAGGGGGCCTTAGCTCCTATAATTCACCCCTCCACTTT. Encoded protein: CASSLGTGGLSSYNSPLHF.

This chain joins TRBV19 and TRBJ2-1, with TRBD2 matching over 7 bases. The CDR3 covers 15 residues. Trimming cost V 3 bases and J 4 bases; bases outside gene matches: 6. The germline V gene encodes CDR1 LNHDA and CDR2 SQIVND (reference sequence). As DNA, the CDR3 is TGTGCCAGTAGTATGGGGGGAGGGGCTTACAATGAGCAGTTCTTC. Protein product: CASSMGGGAYNEQFF.

This chain links TRBV28 with TRBJ2-2; D not resolved. CDR3 length: 15 residues. V lost 3 bases to trimming and J lost 2 bases, with 10 bases between them. Germline CDR1 MDHEN, CDR2 SYDVKM. CDR3 region: CASSFLNANTGELFF. The DNA for the CDR3 is TGTGCCAGCAGTTTTTTGAACGCAAACACCGGGGAGCTGTTTTTT.

The chain has TRBV4-1 and TRBJ2-7; D unclear. The CDR3 is made up of 14 amino acids. V shed 3 bases and J shed 5 bases, with 14 bases lying between them. Per the germline V gene, CDR1 is MGHRA and CDR2 is YSYEKL. CDR3 bases: TGCGCCAGCAGCCAGGGTTCAGATCAAGACGAGCAGTACTTC. It specifies CASSQGSDQDEQYF.

The rearrangement links TRBV29-1 to TRBJ2-7, with TRBD2 identical over 10 bases. CDR3 size: 14 residues. J was trimmed by 7 bases and V by 4 bases; bases with no gene match: 10. Germline lookup yields CDR1 SQVTM and CDR2 ANQGSEA. In DNA, the CDR3 is TGCAGCGTTGTTGAGAGCGGGAGGGCATGGGAGCAGTACTTC. Its translation: CSVVESGRAWEQYF.

This rearrangement joins TRBV5-1 to TRBJ1-1; no clear D. Between the trimmed V and J ends, which lost 6 bases and 1 base, there was a span of 10 bases. The CDR3 loop spans 13 amino acids. Germline lookup yields CDR1 SGHRS and CDR2 YFSETQ. The CDR3, as DNA: TGCGCCAGCACCTGGGGAGGGAACACTGAAGCTTTCTTT. Its protein product is CASTWGGNTEAFF.

This clone was seen more than once but under ten times. The V call is TRBV5-4, the J call TRBJ1-1, with D perhaps TRBD1 (5 bases). Germline V gene data show CDR1 as SGHNT and CDR2 as YYREEE (reference sequence). The CDR3 is 13 residues long. The V gene lost 4 bases and the J gene lost 3 bases, with 10 bases spanning the gap. CDR3 bases: TGTGCCAGCAGCCCCGTGGGGGACACTGAAGCTTTCTTT. This sequence encodes CASSPVGDTEAFF.

The V call is TRBV5-6, the J call TRBJ1-6; D not certain. The V gene lost 0 bases and the J gene lost 10 bases, with 5 bases spanning the gap. Germline CDR1 SGHDT, CDR2 YYEEEE. The CDR3 sequence is 12 residues long. CDR3: CASSLDPSPLHF. CDR3 in DNA: TGTGCCAGCAGCTTGGACCCATCACCCCTCCACTTT. Full variable domain (remainder filled in from reference TRBV5-6 and TRBJ1-6): DAGVTQSPTHLIKTRGQQVTLRCSPKSGHDTVSWYQQALGQGPQFIFQYYEEEERQRGNFPDRFSGHQFPNYSSELNVNALLLGDSALYLCASSLDPSPLHFGNGTRLTVT.